The rows below give T cell receptor beta chains drawn from one sample of a study of spatial heterogeneity in lung cancer. TCRdb processed the 5' RACE reads anew with MiXCR; each CDR3 protein has one entry. This sample has about 23,000 distinct CDR3 sequences, with approximately 4.7% found just once. The starting material was PBMCs, obtained at surgery. Every receptor here comes from a male donor with early-stage non-small cell lung cancer. Each CDR3 is given with its conserved first and last residue. The D gene is left open where the match is weak. Clone size is given for some rows only: seen once, a few or many times, or a class if the clone is expanded.

j_gene: TRBJ2-1
v_gene: TRBV30
abundance: many
d_gene: -
CDR3nt: TGTGCCTGGAGTGTACGAAGTCTCCAGTTCTTC
CDR3aa: CAWSVRSLQFF

j_gene: TRBJ1-3
v_gene: TRBV23-1
abundance: many
d_gene: -
CDR3nt: TGCGCCAGCCCCGCGTATATTCCCGCAGACACCATATATTTT
CDR3aa: CASPAYIPADTIYF

j_gene: TRBJ1-1
v_gene: TRBV7-9
abundance: many
d_gene: TRBD1
CDR3nt: TGTGCCAGCAGCTTAGCCCCGGGACAGGGGGTTAGAAACACTGAAGCTTTCTTT
CDR3aa: CASSLAPGQGVRNTEAFF

j_gene: TRBJ1-6
v_gene: TRBV6-1
abundance: many
d_gene: -
CDR3nt: TGTGCCAGCAGTGAAATCGCACGACGCTCCTATAATTCACCCCTCCACTTT
CDR3aa: CASSEIARRSYNSPLHF

j_gene: TRBJ1-5
v_gene: TRBV7-9
abundance: many
d_gene: -
CDR3nt: TGTGCCAGCAGCCCCGGGTGGGGCAATCAGCCCCAGCATTTT
CDR3aa: CASSPGWGNQPQHF

j_gene: TRBJ1-5
v_gene: TRBV29-1
abundance: medium-sized
d_gene: -
CDR3nt: TGCAGCGTTGGAGGGTTCAATCAGCCCCAGCATTTT
CDR3aa: CSVGGFNQPQHF

j_gene: TRBJ2-7
v_gene: TRBV29-1
abundance: many
d_gene: -
CDR3nt: TGCAGCGCGGTCCGGGAGGAGCAGTACTTC
CDR3aa: CSAVREEQYF

j_gene: TRBJ1-1
v_gene: TRBV6-2/TRBV6-3
abundance: medium-sized
d_gene: -
CDR3nt: TGTGCCAGCAGTTACTCCAGGACCACTGAAGCTTTCTTT
CDR3aa: CASSYSRTTEAFF

j_gene: TRBJ2-3
v_gene: TRBV9
abundance: many
d_gene: TRBD2
CDR3nt: TGTGCCAGCAGCGGACTAGCGGGCACAGATACGCAGTATTTT
CDR3aa: CASSGLAGTDTQYF

j_gene: TRBJ2-3
v_gene: TRBV10-3
abundance: many
d_gene: -
CDR3nt: TGTGCCATCAAGTTGGCAGGCGGTACCGCAGATACGCAGTATTTT
CDR3aa: CAIKLAGGTADTQYF

j_gene: TRBJ1-2
v_gene: TRBV6-1
abundance: many
d_gene: -
CDR3nt: TGTGCCAGCAGTGTCGGGGCCGGGGGGGCAATGGATGGCTACACCTTC
CDR3aa: CASSVGAGGAMDGYTF

j_gene: TRBJ2-2
v_gene: TRBV12-3/TRBV12-4
abundance: medium-sized
d_gene: -
CDR3nt: TGTGCCAGCAGCCCCGGGGCATCCGGGGAGCTGTTTTTT
CDR3aa: CASSPGASGELFF

j_gene: TRBJ1-3
v_gene: TRBV5-4
abundance: many
d_gene: -
CDR3nt: TGTGCCAGCAGCCCCATGACCGGGGATGATGGAAACACCATATATTTT
CDR3aa: CASSPMTGDDGNTIYF

j_gene: TRBJ1-5
v_gene: TRBV12-3/TRBV12-4
abundance: many
d_gene: -
CDR3nt: TGTGCCAGCAGTTTCGGGGGGGTCGGGCAGCCCCAGCATTTT
CDR3aa: CASSFGGVGQPQHF

j_gene: TRBJ2-1
v_gene: TRBV5-4
abundance: many
d_gene: TRBD2
CDR3nt: TGTGCCAGCAGCTTTCGAGCGGGGGTGTACAATGAGCAGTTCTTC
CDR3aa: CASSFRAGVYNEQFF

j_gene: TRBJ1-1
v_gene: TRBV7-3
abundance: -
d_gene: -
CDR3nt: TGTGCCAGCAGCCCCCGGGCGGGCAGGGGCACTGAAGCTTTCTTT
CDR3aa: CASSPRAGRGTEAFF

j_gene: TRBJ1-4
v_gene: TRBV12-3/TRBV12-4
abundance: many
d_gene: -
CDR3nt: TGTGCCAGCAGCCCCCCCCCACGGGAAAAACTGTTTTTT
CDR3aa: CASSPPPREKLFF

j_gene: TRBJ2-1
v_gene: TRBV30
abundance: -
d_gene: TRBD2
CDR3nt: TGTGCCTGGACCAGGGCTAGCGGAAATAATGAGCAGTTCTTC
CDR3aa: CAWTRASGNNEQFF

j_gene: TRBJ2-3
v_gene: TRBV29-1
abundance: many
d_gene: TRBD1
CDR3nt: TGCAGCGTTGACAGGGGGACCGATACGCAGTATTTT
CDR3aa: CSVDRGTDTQYF

j_gene: TRBJ1-1
v_gene: TRBV2
abundance: many
d_gene: -
CDR3nt: TGTGCCACCCAAGGGCAGATGAACACTGAAGCTTTCTTT
CDR3aa: CATQGQMNTEAFF

j_gene: TRBJ1-4
v_gene: TRBV27
abundance: many
d_gene: -
CDR3nt: TGTGCCAGCAGTCCCGTGGCGACAACTAATGAAAAACTGTTTTTT
CDR3aa: CASSPVATTNEKLFF

j_gene: TRBJ2-3
v_gene: TRBV3-1
abundance: -
d_gene: TRBD2
CDR3nt: TGTGCCAGCAGCCAAGGACTAGCGGAGATTTGGGGCACAGATACGCAGTATTTT
CDR3aa: CASSQGLAEIWGTDTQYF

j_gene: TRBJ1-6
v_gene: TRBV6-5
abundance: -
d_gene: TRBD1
CDR3nt: TGTGCCAGCAGTTTCGGGACAGTGGGAAATTCACCCCTCCACTTT
CDR3aa: CASSFGTVGNSPLHF

j_gene: TRBJ2-2
v_gene: TRBV5-4
abundance: many
d_gene: -
CDR3nt: TGTGCCAGCAGCTTTTCCCGGCAGACGAACACCGGGGAGCTGTTTTTT
CDR3aa: CASSFSRQTNTGELFF